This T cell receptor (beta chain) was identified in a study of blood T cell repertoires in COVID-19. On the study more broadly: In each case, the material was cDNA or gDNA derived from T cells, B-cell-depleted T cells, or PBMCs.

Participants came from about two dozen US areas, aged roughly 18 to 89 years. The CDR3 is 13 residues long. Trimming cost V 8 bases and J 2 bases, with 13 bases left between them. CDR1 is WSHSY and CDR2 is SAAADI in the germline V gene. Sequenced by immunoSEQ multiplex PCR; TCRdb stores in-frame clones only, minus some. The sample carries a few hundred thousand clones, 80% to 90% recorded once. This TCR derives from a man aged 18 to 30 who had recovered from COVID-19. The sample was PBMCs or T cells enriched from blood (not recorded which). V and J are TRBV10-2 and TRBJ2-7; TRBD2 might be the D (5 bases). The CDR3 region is CASGSGLTYEQYF. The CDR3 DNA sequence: TGCGCCAGCGGGTCCGGACTGACCTACGAGCAGTACTTC.